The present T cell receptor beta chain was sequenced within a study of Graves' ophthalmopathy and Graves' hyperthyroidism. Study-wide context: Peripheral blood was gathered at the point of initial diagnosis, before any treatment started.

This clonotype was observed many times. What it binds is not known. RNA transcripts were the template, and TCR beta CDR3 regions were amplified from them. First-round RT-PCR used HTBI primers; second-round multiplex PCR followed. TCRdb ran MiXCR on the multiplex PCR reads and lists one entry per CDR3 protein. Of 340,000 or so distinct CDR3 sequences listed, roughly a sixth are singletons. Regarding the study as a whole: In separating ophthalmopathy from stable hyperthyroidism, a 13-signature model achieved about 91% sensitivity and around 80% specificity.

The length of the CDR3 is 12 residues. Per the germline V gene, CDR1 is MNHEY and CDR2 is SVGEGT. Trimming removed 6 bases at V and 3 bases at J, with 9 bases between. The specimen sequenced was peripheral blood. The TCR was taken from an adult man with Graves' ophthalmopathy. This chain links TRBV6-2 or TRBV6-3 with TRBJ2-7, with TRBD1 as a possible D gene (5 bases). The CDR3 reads CASRLTDYEQYF. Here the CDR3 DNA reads TGTGCCAGCAGGCTGACAGACTACGAGCAGTACTTC.